The clone carrying this T cell receptor beta chain was recorded at least ten times. Its antigen remains unidentified. The germline CDR1 and CDR2 sequences are SGHTA and FQGTGA. The CDR3 has 13 residues. V dropped 5 bases and J dropped 4 bases, with 9 bases sitting between them. A single record per CDR3 protein comes from TCRdb applying MiXCR to the reads. The table lists hundreds of thousands of distinct CDR3 sequences, 10% to 12% of them singletons. This entry comes from a study of T cell repertoires in cytomegalovirus infection. Findings of the study overall: There were HLA-C-restricted CMV-specific TCR beta clonotypes dominating the ex vivo response. People with CMV and the relevant HLA were identified by cumulative public TCR beta family frequency.

The V and J genes are TRBV7-3 and TRBJ2-1; D may be TRBD2 (6 bases). This TCR was recovered from a human donor in good health (CMV status not recorded). Some clones in this sample may be carry-over from other donors' samples. Material: PBMCs. CDR3 bases: TGTGCCAGCAGCCAGGAGGGTTACAATGAGCAGTTCTTC. It specifies CASSQEGYNEQFF. The full variable domain, its missing parts supplied by reference TRBV7-3 and TRBJ2-1, is GAGVSQTPSNKVTEKGKYVELRCDPISGHTALYWYRQSLGQGPEFLIYFQGTGAADDSGLPNDRFFAVRPEGSVSTLKIQRTERGDSAVYLCASSQEGYNEQFFGPGTRLTVL.